One and the same sample provided the 8 T cell receptor beta chains below, sequenced in a study of blood T cell repertoires in COVID-19. Data came from immunoSEQ multiplex PCR; TCRdb stores just in-frame clones and leaves some out. The profile shows 170,000 or so clones, approximately 80% of them singletons. Sequencing was done on a sample of peripheral blood. The source is a human donor in a cohort sampled during active COVID-19.

This chain uses TRBV5-4 with TRBJ2-3, with 10 nucleotides matching TRBD2. V lost 4 bases, J lost 0 bases, and 5 bases stayed unmatched. Germline CDR1 is SGHNT and CDR2 is YYREEE (reference sequence). This CDR3 spans 16 amino acids. CDR3 sequence reads: CASSVPSGGSTDTQYF. The CDR3 nucleotides are TGTGCCAGCAGCGTACCTAGCGGGGGAAGCACAGATACGCAGTATTTT. The full variable domain, its missing parts supplied by reference TRBV5-4 and TRBJ2-3, is ETGVTQSPTHLIKTRGQQVTLRCSSQSGHNTVSWYQQALGQGPQFIFQYYREEENGRGNFPPRFSGLQFPNYSSELNVNALELDDSALYLCASSVPSGGSTDTQYFGPGTRLTVL.

This clone was recorded only once. This chain connects TRBV27 to TRBJ1-5, with D maybe TRBD1 (6 bases). This CDR3 is built from 16 residues. Germline V lookup: CDR1 MNHEY, CDR2 SMNVEV (reference sequence). Between the trimmed V and J ends, which lost 5 bases and 3 bases, there was a span of 17 bases. For the CDR3, the DNA is TGTGCCAGCAGTCCATCCCGAGACAGGAACAATCAGCCCCAGCATTTT. Translating gives CASSPSRDRNNQPQHF.

The chain employs TRBV2 and TRBJ1-2; 9 bases agree with TRBD1. CDR1 and CDR2 from the germline V gene are SNHLY and FYNNEI. J was trimmed by 4 bases and V by 8 bases; bases with no gene match: 8. This CDR3 has 14 residues. The CDR3 sequence: CASAYRGQGYGYTF. CDR3 nucleotide sequence: TGTGCCAGCGCCTACAGGGGGCAAGGCTATGGCTACACCTTC.

V gene TRBV28 combines with J gene TRBJ1-2, with a weak D call TRBD1 (5 bases). The germline V and J ends were trimmed by 2 bases and 3 bases, with 13 bases remaining between them. Germline V gives CDR1 MDHEN, CDR2 SYDVKM. This CDR3 comprises 15 residues. The CDR3 DNA follows: TGTGCCAGCAGTTTAGGAACGGGCAGGGACTATGGCTACACCTTC. It codes for CASSLGTGRDYGYTF.

The rearrangement uses TRBV9 and TRBJ2-7; 7 bases map to TRBD2. This CDR3 has 15 amino acids. The V gene end was trimmed by 0 bases and the J gene end by 3 bases; junction bases not matched to a gene: 6. Germline V gene sequence: CDR1 SGDLS, CDR2 YYNGEE. The CDR3 sequence is CASSVGPSGDYEQYF. In DNA form, the CDR3 reads TGTGCCAGCAGCGTAGGGCCTAGCGGAGACTACGAGCAGTACTTC.

In its sample, this clone was seen once. Other nucleotide sequences in the sample specify the same CDR3. CDR3 sequence (DNA): TGTGCCAGTAGCCTACTAGCGGGGGAAGGTAATGAGCAGTTCTTC. Translation gives CASSLLAGEGNEQFF. This chain connects TRBV2 to TRBJ2-1; 11 bases match TRBD2. The V gene end was trimmed by 9 bases and the J gene end by 7 bases; junction bases not matched to a gene: 11. The CDR3 is 15 amino acids. Germline V gene lookup returns CDR1 SNHLY and CDR2 FYNNEI.

The rearrangement joins TRBV7-2 to TRBJ1-2, with D unclear. The CDR3 contains 15 residues. Trimming took off 2 bases at V and 0 bases at J, with 10 bases between the two ends. CDR1 and CDR2 from the germline V gene are SGHTA and FQGNSA. In nucleotides, the CDR3 is TGTGCCAGCAGCTTATTAGGGAGGGCTAACTATGGCTACACCTTC. Its translation is CASSLLGRANYGYTF.

This sequence joins TRBV6-2 or TRBV6-3 and TRBJ2-7; no reliable D call. The CDR3 has 12 amino acids. V lost 3 bases and J 4 bases, leaving 7 bases between the germline ends. CDR1 and CDR2 from the germline V gene are MNHEY and SVGEGT. The CDR3: CASSYSLYEQYF. CDR3 in DNA: TGTGCCAGCAGTTATTCCCTTTACGAGCAGTACTTC.